The next 27 T cell receptor beta chains were all read from a single sample in a study of blood T cell repertoires in COVID-19. Libraries were prepared by immunoSEQ multiplex PCR; TCRdb keeps only in-frame clonotypes and omits some of them. The sample carries approximately 160,000 clones, around 74% recorded once. Material for sequencing was peripheral blood. All receptors come from an elderly woman with acute or convalescent COVID-19.

The chain joins TRBV3-1 (or the pseudogene TRBV3-2) to TRBJ2-3; D unresolved. Germline loops: CDR1 LGHDT, CDR2 YNNKEL (reference sequence). This CDR3 spans 13 amino acids. Trimming took off 8 bases at V and 2 bases at J, with 11 bases between the two ends. The CDR3 DNA sequence: TGTGCCAGCGTGGAGCCGTACACAGATACGCAGTATTTT. Translation gives CASVEPYTDTQYF.

This rearrangement joins TRBV27 to TRBJ2-3; 16 positions match TRBD2. The length of the CDR3 is 17 residues. Per the germline V gene, CDR1 is MNHEY and CDR2 is SMNVEV (reference sequence). J lost 3 bases, V lost 4 bases, and 4 bases had no gene match. The CDR3 protein is CASSSPGLAGGTDTQYF. Written as DNA, the CDR3 is TGTGCCAGCAGTTCCCCGGGACTAGCGGGGGGGACAGATACGCAGTATTTT.

V and J are TRBV6-6 and TRBJ2-3, with TRBD2 matching 7 bases. Looked up from germline, CDR1 is MNHNY and CDR2 is SVGAGI (reference sequence). The CDR3 sequence is 15 residues long. J was trimmed by 1 base and V by 3 bases; bases with no gene match: 4. CDR3 residues: CASSYSGGGTDTQYF. For the CDR3, the DNA is TGTGCCAGCAGTTATTCGGGGGGAGGCACAGATACGCAGTATTTT.

V gene TRBV7-3 combines with J gene TRBJ2-1, with 7 bases matching TRBD2. Trimming removed 0 bases from V and 7 bases from J; junction bases left unmatched: 9. The CDR3 runs to 16 residues. CDR1 and CDR2 from the germline V gene are SGHTA and FQGTGA. CDR3 residues: CASSLTGGLLENEQFF. The CDR3, as DNA: TGTGCCAGCAGCTTAACGGGAGGGCTGTTGGAGAATGAGCAGTTCTTC.

This clone was recorded a few times. This chain joins TRBV2 and TRBJ2-6; D might be TRBD1 (5 bases). Germline CDR1 and CDR2: SNHLY and FYNNEI. The CDR3 consists of 13 residues. V lost 6 bases and J 7 bases, leaving 10 bases between the germline ends. The CDR3 loop is CASRNTGANVLTF. CDR3 bases: TGTGCCAGCAGGAATACAGGTGCCAACGTCCTGACTTTC.

The rearrangement uses TRBV2 and TRBJ1-2; D is unclear. The germline gives CDR1 SNHLY, CDR2 FYNNEI. V was trimmed by 3 bases and J by 4 bases, leaving 12 bases between them. The CDR3 loop spans 14 amino acids. The DNA of the CDR3 is TGTGCCAGCAGTGACCGGGTGATGAGCTATGGCTACACCTTC. This codes for CASSDRVMSYGYTF.

The chain combines TRBV14 with TRBJ1-4; no clear D. Trimming took off 4 bases at V and 0 bases at J, with 12 bases between the two ends. Germline loops: CDR1 SGHDN, CDR2 FVKESK. The CDR3 totals 16 residues. CDR3 region: CASSRSHGATNEKLFF. The CDR3 DNA follows: TGTGCCAGCAGCCGATCACACGGGGCAACTAATGAAAAACTGTTTTTT.

This clone has a single count. The rearrangement links TRBV5-6 to TRBJ1-2, with 10 bases identical to TRBD1. Per the germline V gene, CDR1 is SGHDT and CDR2 is YYEEEE. J lost 8 bases, V lost 0 bases, and 13 bases had no gene match. The CDR3 is 17 residues long. CDR3 protein: CASSLGFMTGGDNGYTF. The CDR3 coding sequence is TGTGCCAGCAGCTTGGGTTTCATGACAGGGGGCGATAACGGCTACACCTTC. The full variable domain, rest sourced from reference TRBV5-6 and TRBJ1-2, is DAGVTQSPTHLIKTRGQQVTLRCSPKSGHDTVSWYQQALGQGPQFIFQYYEEEERQRGNFPDRFSGHQFPNYSSELNVNALLLGDSALYLCASSLGFMTGGDNGYTFGSGTRLTVV.

The chain joins TRBV19 to TRBJ1-1; D might be TRBD1 (6 bases). Trimming stripped 2 bases from V and 4 bases from J, with 8 bases between. The CDR3 is 13 residues long. Germline lookup yields CDR1 LNHDA and CDR2 SQIVND (reference sequence). As DNA, the CDR3 is TGTGCCAGTAGTATATTGGGGGCCACTGAAGCTTTCTTT. As protein: CASSILGATEAFF.

The chain is built from TRBV27 and TRBJ1-1, with D possibly matching TRBD1 (6 bases). V lost 4 bases and J lost 0, with 12 bases in between. The CDR3 runs to 15 residues. CDR1 and CDR2 (germline): MNHEY, SMNVEV (reference sequence). In nucleotides, the CDR3 is TGTGCCAGCAGTTCTGACAGGTCAATGAACACTGAAGCTTTCTTT. Translation: CASSSDRSMNTEAFF.

The CDR3 sequence: CASSFGDATGELFF. The CDR3 DNA is TGCGCCAGCAGCTTCGGGGATGCAACCGGGGAGCTGTTTTTT. The J gene is TRBJ2-2, the V gene TRBV5-1; D perhaps matches TRBD2 (5 bases). The ends were cut back, 2 bases at V and 5 bases at J, with 10 bases in the middle. The CDR3 length is 14 residues. CDR1 is SGHRS and CDR2 is YFSETQ in the germline V gene.

The chain has TRBV5-8 and TRBJ2-1, with 10 nucleotides matching TRBD1. CDR1 is SGHTS and CDR2 is YDEGEE in the germline V gene. CDR3 length equals 15 residues. V shed 2 bases, J shed 8 bases, and the junction held 7 bases outside the gene matches. The CDR3, as DNA: TGTGCCAGCAGCTTCCCGGGACAGGGGACGTATGAGCAGTTCTTC. This sequence encodes CASSFPGQGTYEQFF.

The chain links TRBV3-1 (or the pseudogene TRBV3-2) to TRBJ2-2; 10 bases line up with TRBD2. Germline CDR1 is LGHDT and CDR2 is YNNKEL (reference sequence). The length of the CDR3 is 21 residues. V lost 0 bases, J lost 1 base, and 14 bases stayed unmatched. The DNA of the CDR3 is TGTGCCAGCAGCCAAGATGCGGGACGCTGGACTAGCGGAGGGAACACCGGGGAGCTGTTTTTT. This translates into CASSQDAGRWTSGGNTGELFF.

This sequence joins TRBV6-5 and TRBJ1-2; possible D gene TRBD1, 5 bases. From germline, CDR1 is MNHEY and CDR2 SVGAGI. The length of the CDR3 is 16 residues. Trimming took 0 bases from V and 1 from J, leaving 12 bases between them. The CDR3 loop is CASSYSKWGDNYGYTF. CDR3 nucleotide sequence: TGTGCCAGCAGTTACTCGAAGTGGGGGGATAACTATGGCTACACCTTC.

DNA for the CDR3: TGTGCCAGCAGCCAGGAACGCACCGGGGAGCTGTTTTTT. Protein sequence: CASSQERTGELFF. The chain employs TRBV5-5 and TRBJ2-2; D gene uncertain. Trimming took 4 bases from V and 4 from J, leaving 8 bases between them. The germline CDR1 and CDR2 sequences are SGHKS and YYEKEE (reference sequence). The CDR3 runs 13 residues.

The CDR3 here is CASSQGSFRDSPYGYTF. DNA for the CDR3: TGCGCCAGCAGCCAAGGCTCTTTCCGGGACAGCCCTTATGGCTACACCTTC. The chain employs TRBV4-1 and TRBJ1-2; TRBD1 matches 7 bases. Looked up from germline, CDR1 is MGHRA and CDR2 is YSYEKL. V shed 1 base, J shed 5 bases, and the junction held 13 bases outside the gene matches. CDR3 length equals 17 residues.

CDR3 loop: CASSLSMNTEAFF. CDR3 nucleotides: TGTGCCAGCAGCTTAAGCATGAACACTGAAGCTTTCTTT. J is TRBJ1-1 and V is TRBV11-3; no clear D. Per germline, CDR1 SGHNT and CDR2 YENEEA. This CDR3 has 13 residues. The V and J ends lost 2 bases and 0 bases respectively, with 4 bases between them. The full variable domain, completed using reference TRBV11-3 and TRBJ1-1, is EAGVVQSPRYKIIEKKQPVAFWCNPISGHNTLYWYLQNLGQGPELLIRYENEEAVDDSQLPKDRFSAERLKGVDSTLKIQPAELGDSAVYLCASSLSMNTEAFFGQGTRLTVV.

The genes are TRBV6-6 and TRBJ1-2; TRBD1 matches 8 bases. Per germline, CDR1 MNHNY and CDR2 SVGAGI (reference sequence). The CDR3 is 15 amino acids. The V and J ends lost 5 bases and 4 bases, in that order; junction bases with no gene match: 9. The CDR3 DNA sequence: TGTGCCAGCAGTGACGCCCCTGGGACAGGCTATGGCTACACCTTC. This codes for CASSDAPGTGYGYTF.

Points on this clone: Other DNA sequences within the sample encode an identical CDR3. V and J are TRBV30 and TRBJ1-1, with D maybe TRBD1 (5 bases). The CDR3 covers 14 residues. V was clipped by 1 base and J by 0 bases, with 9 bases between them. Germline V lookup: CDR1 GTSNPN, CDR2 SVGIG (reference sequence). The chain's CDR3 is CAWSGQLMNTEAFF. In DNA form, the CDR3 reads TGTGCCTGGAGTGGACAGTTGATGAACACTGAAGCTTTCTTT.

The chain is built from TRBV7-9 and TRBJ1-2; D unresolved. V lost 2 bases to trimming and J lost 6 bases, with 7 bases between them. Germline V gene sequence: CDR1 SEHNR, CDR2 FQNEAQ (reference sequence). This CDR3 region has 12 residues. Here the CDR3 reads CASSLLSHGYTF. For the CDR3, the DNA is TGTGCCAGCAGCTTATTATCCCATGGCTACACCTTC. Supplemented by reference TRBV7-9 and TRBJ1-2, the full variable domain reads DTGVSQNPRHKITKRGQNVTFRCDPISEHNRLYWYRQTLGQGPEFLTYFQNEAQLEKSRLLSDRFSAERPKGSFSTLEIQRTEQGDSAMYLCASSLLSHGYTFGSGTRLTVV.

The chain carries TRBV19 and TRBJ2-2; the D gene is possibly TRBD1 (6 bases). V lost 6 bases, J lost 4 bases, and 6 bases lay in between. Germline V gene lookup returns CDR1 LNHDA and CDR2 SQIVND (reference sequence). This CDR3 has 12 residues. CDR3 bases: TGTGCCAGTAGGACAGGCACCGGGGAGCTGTTTTTT. Protein product: CASRTGTGELFF.

This sequence joins TRBV6-2 or TRBV6-3 and TRBJ2-6; 10 nucleotides match TRBD1. Germline V CDR1 and CDR2: MNHEY, SVGEGT. The trim removed 0 bases at V and 0 bases at J, leaving 5 bases unmatched. The CDR3 consists of 19 residues. DNA for the CDR3: TGTGCCAGCAGTTACTCGTGGGACAGGGGTTCCTCTGGGGCCAACGTCCTGACTTTC. This sequence encodes CASSYSWDRGSSGANVLTF.

The chain carries TRBV19 and TRBJ2-7; no firm D call. V was shortened by 8 bases and J by 0 bases, with 11 bases between the two germline ends. Germline V gives CDR1 LNHDA, CDR2 SQIVND (reference sequence). The CDR3 is 13 amino acids. CDR3 nucleotide sequence: TGTGCCAGTCGGCAGGTGGGCTCCTACGAGCAGTACTTC. Its protein product is CASRQVGSYEQYF.

The genes are TRBV15 and TRBJ1-5; the match to TRBD1 covers 8 bases. The V gene's germline CDR1 is LNHNV and CDR2 YYDKDF (reference sequence). V lost 5 bases to trimming and J lost 5 bases; unmatched junction nucleotides: 5. There are 14 residues in the CDR3. The CDR3 nucleotides read TGTGCCACCAGCGGGGGGACAGGACATCAGCCCCAGCATTTT. The encoded protein is CATSGGTGHQPQHF.

This chain joins TRBV9 and TRBJ1-5; unclear D gene. The CDR3 is 15 residues long. The germline V and J ends were trimmed by 7 bases and 3 bases, with 17 bases remaining between them. Per germline, CDR1 SGDLS and CDR2 YYNGEE. CDR3 sequence reads: CASPLPETVNQPQHF. CDR3 in DNA: TGTGCCAGCCCGCTCCCCGAAACGGTCAATCAGCCCCAGCATTTT.

The chain uses TRBV5-1 and TRBJ2-3; 9 positions match TRBD1. The CDR3 spans 15 residues. V was clipped by 2 bases and J by 3 bases; unmatched bases: 4. The germline V gene has CDR1 SGHRS and CDR2 YFSETQ. The CDR3 loop reads CASSFQGQGTDTQYF. Here the CDR3 DNA reads TGCGCCAGCAGCTTTCAGGGACAGGGTACAGATACGCAGTATTTT.

This chain joins TRBV12-3 or TRBV12-4 and TRBJ1-3, with D unclear. Trimming removed 8 bases at V and 8 bases at J, with 16 bases between. The CDR3 has 13 residues. This chain's CDR3 is CASCTSAADTIYF. The CDR3 nucleotides read TGTGCCAGCTGTACGTCGGCGGCGGACACCATATATTTT.